The T cell receptor beta chain under discussion was sequenced for a study of metastatic and nonmetastatic thyroid tumors. Study results and caveats: Malignant thyroid tumors reportedly had TCR beta diversity that was significantly higher than in benign nodules, in blood and tumor.

Among the patients, none had received any treatment before thyroid surgery. This clone was seen a few times. Its specificity is not known. CDR3 size: 17 residues. Germline-derived CDR1 and CDR2 are MDHEN and SYDVKM. Unmatched junction bases numbered 9, after V lost 6 bases and J lost 1 base. TCRdb used MiXCR to call clones anew from the PCR reads. The table lists 9,500 to 12,000 clones, 27% of them singletons. This TCR derives from a male donor with papillary thyroid cancer or a benign thyroid nodule (not recorded which). Some clones in this sample may be carry-over from other donors' samples. This rearrangement joins TRBV28 to TRBJ2-3; 11 nucleotides agree with TRBD2. Input material: adjacent normal tissue. The CDR3 protein is CASRHGLAGVGTDTQYF. The CDR3 coding sequence is TGTGCCAGCAGGCACGGACTAGCGGGTGTCGGCACAGATACGCAGTATTTT.